This T cell receptor (beta chain) was recovered during a study of OX40 agonist ivuxolimab in advanced cancers. The wider study: Enrolled patients in dose escalation had cancers that were hepatocellular carcinoma, melanoma, renal cell or head and neck cancer. Study conclusions and caveats: On average, CD8+ T cells had more expanded clones than CD4+.

Sequencing was performed with immunoSEQ multiplex PCR; in TCRdb, only in-frame clones are kept and a portion is missing. The profile covers fewer than 85,000 clones, with approximately 90% appearing a single time and about 0.45% taken by the ten largest. The CDR3 totals 18 residues. Germline CDR1 reads LNHDA; CDR2 reads SQIVND (reference sequence). With 6 bases removed from V and 0 bases from J, the gap between germline ends came to 20 bases. To note about this clone: Its antigen is as yet unknown.

The source material was CD4+ or CD8+ T cells sorted from blood, sampled in a trial of the OX40 agonist ivuxolimab. J is TRBJ2-2 and V is TRBV19; D may correspond to TRBD1 or TRBD2 (6 bases each). The receptor comes from an adult with an advanced solid tumor such as melanoma, head and neck, liver or kidney cancer. CDR3 region: CASRGGARWRANTGELFF. CDR3 DNA: TGTGCCAGTAGGGGGGGCGCCAGGTGGAGGGCGAACACCGGGGAGCTGTTTTTT.